The TCR beta chain under discussion was sequenced for a study of cytomegalovirus exposure and HLA in healthy donors listed by TCRdb under 2017. Study-wide context: An earlier analysis of about 560 of the donors reported 276 Gb of sequence data and 100 million to 120 million unique TCR beta sequences obtained from about 200 million T cells. An early release that covered fewer than 800 HLA-typed donors contained 300 to 350 gigabases of sequencing data and 80 million or so unique TCR sequences. Of the roughly 410 genotyped donors, roughly 76% were placed in the genetic ancestry cluster associated with self-reported Caucasian donors. The aim of the study was to test whether cataloging public T cell receptors could identify signatures of past pathogen exposure. The T cell repertoires of about 700 subjects were profiled by immunosequencing and related to cytomegalovirus serostatus. In addition to the first cohort of several hundred subjects, a separate validation cohort of about 120 different subjects was used. To predict cytomegalovirus infection status, the study brought together high-throughput TCR immunosequencing, statistical association of individual TCRs with disease status, and machine learning. A later analysis re-examined previously published TCR beta repertoires from over 500 donors and added high-resolution HLA genotyping to investigate patterns of TCR occurrence. Rather than using new phenotypic data, the later analysis identified candidate immune exposures from TCR beta sequences and from how often those sequences occurred across donors. In an earlier analysis of 587 of the donors, high-throughput TCR beta sequencing was used to judge whether each TCR beta V gene segment behaved as functional or pseudogenic. Donor age, sex, ethnicity and CMV serostatus were compiled together with the repertoire data. In a later genetic analysis, genome-wide SNP genotypes for 398 of the 666 donors were used, and that subset was treated as a discovery cohort. Every repertoire in the discovery cohort had been generated on one and the same sequencing platform. Both class I and class II loci were covered by HLA typing, at four-digit resolution. Typing coverage varied by locus: about 629-630 donors for A, B, C, DRB1 and DQB1; 522 for DQA1; more than 600 for DPA1; approximately 470 for DPB1. Because of strong linkage in the cohort, roughly five DR-DQ haplotypes were treated as single units for association and clustering. On average, 235,054 unique TCR beta nucleotide sequences were sequenced per donor among a few hundred genotyped donors of the cohort, with roughly 18% of those sequences being non-productive.

Concerning this clone itself: Its binding antigen is unknown.

The cohort consisted of 670 or so healthy bone marrow donors. At the time of sampling, every cohort member was nominally healthy, though immune exposures that went unrecorded were likely present. The donor was CMV seropositive and was included in the group of about 290 seropositive cohort members. Every donor gave a peripheral blood sample, and the peripheral blood mononuclear cells from that sample were used for TCR beta sequencing. The Qiagen DNeasy Blood Extraction Kit was used to extract genomic DNA from the blood cell samples. Libraries were made using the immunoSEQ multiplex PCR assay. A mixture of 60 forward primers for TCR Vbeta segments and 13 reverse primers for TCR Jbeta segments was used in the multiplex PCR. The CDR3 region of rearranged TCR beta genes was amplified from genomic DNA with a multiplex PCR assay. On the Illumina HiSeq System, the amplified TCR beta libraries were sequenced as 87-base-pair reads. Per the source publication's procedure: A later analysis counted approximately 74 million unique TCR beta chains across the 550 to 700 repertoires, and some 11 million of these chains were shared by at least two donors. A nearest-neighbor algorithm error-corrected the raw reads and collapsed the reads into unique sequences, merging closely related sequences to remove PCR and sequencing errors. To assign V, D and J gene segments, CDR3 sequences were aligned to IMGT reference sequences. For a sequence to be retained, a match of at least six nucleotides to both a V gene segment and a J gene segment was required. A rearrangement counted as productive if the CDR3 had no stop codons and remained in frame with V and J, and every other rearrangement counted as non-productive. CDR3 was defined by IMGT convention, running from the second conserved V-encoded cysteine to the conserved J-encoded phenylalanine. Sequences without an unambiguous match to a single V gene segment were excluded from the earlier analysis of 500 to 700 of the donors. An earlier analysis of several hundred of the donors called V segments functional above 56.7% productive rearrangements and segregating when the between-donor standard deviation exceeded 5%. A statistical classification framework was built for diagnosing cytomegalovirus status from the catalog of TCR beta chain sequences. V and J gene assignment, in a later analysis, came from comparing TCR nucleotide sequences with IMGT/GENE-DB human TR gene sequences. The TCRdist pipeline was used in a later analysis to assign CDR3 sequences and most-parsimonious VDJ recombination scenarios. In a later analysis, each TCR beta chain was defined by its CDR3 amino acid sequence together with its V-gene family, and reads without a unique V-gene family were excluded. In a later analysis, some 600 highly shared, low-generation-probability nucleotide sequences were removed to address suspected cross-contamination and a sequencing artifact. In a later analysis, a clonal expansion index was calculated for each public chain from normalized within-repertoire ranks of inferred template counts. In a later analysis, generation probabilities were computed with a VDJ recombination model fitted to out-of-frame rearrangements, and the resulting probabilities were checked against IGoR. A later analysis scored TCR-TCR, TCR-HLA and TCR-CMV co-occurrence with hypergeometric tests, applying a repertoire-size bias correction to TCR pairs. To estimate false discovery rates, a later analysis permuted the HLA or CMV assignments 20 times. In a later analysis, co-occurring TCRs were grouped using DBSCAN, with TCRdist sequence similarity added in when clustering inside HLA-allele-positive subsets. Repertoires with fewer than 30,000 or more than 120,000 public chains were left out of co-occurrence clustering, as were about five repertoires with anomalous nucleotide sharing. What TCRdb holds here is the immuneACCESS table cut down to in-frame rearrangements. Part of the clones is not present; checked against another copy, under half of the missing clones reflect an unresolved V gene, and the others are unexplained. D and trimming were read from the DNA, whereas the V and J calls and clone size are those reported in that table. The sample has 70,000 to 85,000 clones on record. Jointly, the top ten make up 6.5% to 9% of the sample.

Trimming takes 5 bases off V and 2 bases off J; junction bases not matched to a gene: 7. From the cysteine up to the phenylalanine, the CDR3 has a length of 15 residues. The only DNA kept is the CDR3, 45 bases in frame from the first base. The germline V gene provides CDR1 SGHTA and CDR2 FQGNSA. Beyond this particular receptor, the publication reports: This cohort had only TCR beta chains sequenced, and the lack of alpha or paired-chain data limited which features could be detected. Correlated functional status among segregating V segments might reflect linkage disequilibrium, but an unknown experimental factor could not be ruled out. A later analysis found that most CMV-associated TCR beta chains appeared HLA-restricted, with HLA associations seemingly driven largely by CMV exposure. In a later analysis, several top co-occurrence clusters were reported to appear linked to parvovirus B19, influenza, CMV and Epstein-Barr virus. Immune exposure information for the cohort was limited to CMV serostatus. Because HLA typing was unavailable for some donors at each locus, only the typed subset was used in association tests. While some public TCRs were present in many individuals, most TCR sequences turned up only very rarely across donors. Because counts were too low, some 17 rarely observed V segments, including chromosome 9 orphons, were excluded from the earlier analysis of 587 of the donors. In an earlier analysis of several hundred of the donors, most TCR beta V segments were observed in productive rearrangements about 90% or about 30% of the time, broadly matching IMGT annotations. The classifier was reported to diagnose cytomegalovirus status with high specificity and sensitivity in both the original cohort and the validation cohort. The sequencing pipeline was judged likely to have produced a cluster of highly shared sequence variants as a technical artifact. In a later analysis, around 17,000 TCR beta sequences were associated with specific HLA alleles at a false discovery rate of 0.05. Strong co-occurrence of HLA alleles, especially DR and DQ, made assigning TCR associations to individual alleles difficult. A further reported finding was that TCR beta sequences accurately predicted the HLA-A and HLA-B alleles for most subjects in the first cohort. A later analysis found that HLA-associated TCR beta chains were more clonally expanded and had lower generation probabilities than equally common non-associated chains. In vitro tests confirmed that a few of the cytomegalovirus-associated TCR beta chains recognize cytomegalovirus antigens. The study gave a list of over 150 TCR beta chains associated with cytomegalovirus. A later analysis found that TCR association rates varied across HLA loci, with DRB1 alleles showing the most associated TCRs and HLA-C alleles the fewest. Sequencing depth was assumed to be roughly uniform across donors in the presence/absence analyses, though that assumption may not hold. A later genetic analysis associated a missense DCLRE1C variant with V-gene and J-gene trimming of TCR beta chains, and an independent cohort replicated the association. The authors suggested that the approach could potentially be extended to other disease states and immunological phenotypes. Compared with the approximately 710-donor mean, donors in an Asian-associated ancestry cluster had fewer N-insertions in productive TCRs, according to a later genetic analysis. The 87-base-pair reads could not distinguish some IMGT-functional V segments, including TRBV6-2 and TRBV6-3, so those segments were excluded.

The sequenced material came from PBMCs. This TCR came from a female donor in good health and CMV-seropositive. This chain is built from TRBV7-2 and TRBJ2-5; TRBD1 matches 8 bases in the middle. The CDR3 reads CASSPVGQGQETQYF. The sequence in DNA is TGTGCCAGCAGCCCCGTCGGACAGGGTCAAGAGACCCAGTACTTC.